The sequence of this T cell receptor (beta chain) was determined in a study of lymphopenia after photon versus proton radiotherapy (dated by TCRdb to between 2017 and 2020). About the study as a whole: The immunological effects of photon versus proton radiation therapy were compared in patients with gastrointestinal tumors who developed high-grade lymphopenia. The goal of the study was to characterize the differences between the two radiation modalities in how they affect the immune system. The cohort included some 20 patients with gastrointestinal tumors who developed lymphopenia after receiving either photon or proton therapy.

Points on this clone: What antigen it recognizes has not been identified. No quality values exist for individual bases; no much larger clone is one base distant.

Overall study outcomes, separate from this receptor: The survival association was examined only in patients who died, and the authors described better survival with proton therapy as a possibility, not as a demonstrated result. Proton-treated patients stayed relatively stable during treatment, while photon-treated patients lost naive T cells and TCR diversity and gained effector/memory populations. Among patients across the cohort who died, overall survival time showed an inverse correlation with a larger post-nadir drop in TCR diversity. After the lymphocyte count nadir, repertoires from photon-treated patients showed oligoclonal expansion, particularly of CD8+ Temra cells, and this expansion drove the decline in diversity.

Libraries were built with the immunoSEQ multiplex PCR assay. Alongside multiparametric flow cytometry, deep sequencing of rearranged TCR beta loci was used to profile the T cell repertoires. The source is immuneACCESS, and TCRdb retained only in-frame sequences with V and J called. Part of the clones is not carried over; for the studies checked, unresolved V genes explain less than half of this, and the remainder is unexplained. A total of 150,000 to 200,000 clones appear in this sample, about 85% of them only once. Approximately 4.8% of the sample rests with the top ten. CDR1 and CDR2, looked up from the germline V gene (reference sequence), are WNHNN and SYGVQD. From its cysteine to its phenylalanine, the CDR3 spans 17 amino acids. Just the 51-base CDR3 DNA is kept, in frame starting at base 1. V is pruned by 2 bases and J by 2 bases, leaving 8 bases of the junction without a gene match.

The source was peripheral blood, collected from a patient treated with photon-based radiotherapy. The V gene is TRBV10-1 and the J gene is TRBJ2-1; 8 bases in the junction line up with TRBD1. The sequence derives from a man between 45 and 60 years old with gastric cancer. The nucleotides are TGCGCCAGCAGTGAGGGGGACAGGTACGGAGCCTACAATGAGCAGTTCTTC. This is translated as CASSEGDRYGAYNEQFF.